This T cell receptor (beta chain) was sequenced during a study of T cell changes during pregnancy in multiple sclerosis. This CDR3 region has 17 residues. Germline-derived CDR1 and CDR2 are MGHRA and YSYEKL. Trimming removed 1 base from V and 0 bases from J, with 13 bases in between. TCRdb keeps only in-frame clones here, not all; method: immunoSEQ multiplex PCR. The repertoire includes around 50,000 clones, 94% of them detected once, and 0.47% sits in the top ten. The TCR comes from a female donor with multiple sclerosis, enrolled in a pregnancy study. Here the sequenced sample was CD4+ T cells from peripheral blood mononuclear cells, taken in the first trimester of pregnancy. This chain connects TRBV4-1 to TRBJ2-1; no definite D call. In nucleotides, the CDR3 is TGCGCCAGCAGCCAAGCTCGCGGTCGGAGCTCCTACAATGAGCAGTTCTTC. The encoded protein is CASSQARGRSSYNEQFF.